Listed below are T cell receptor beta chains from one sample, sequenced in a study of lymphopenia after photon versus proton radiotherapy. The data were produced by immunoSEQ multiplex PCR, yet TCRdb's version contains in-frame clones alone and is incomplete. The table lists some 27,000 clones, around 85% of them singletons. The sample here was peripheral blood, taken from a patient treated with photon-based radiotherapy. The source is a man in his fifties or sixties with gastric cancer. Both conserved end residues are part of each CDR3. A D gene is named only where the DNA matches it firmly. A row's size may be missing; if present it is once, few, many or a size class.

.	TRBV4-3	TRBJ1-2	.	CASSQDSGEGSAIGYTF	TGCGCCAGCAGCCAAGACTCTGGGGAGGGGTCGGCCATTGGCTACACCTTC
.	TRBV5-1	TRBJ1-1	.	CASSLYGTPEAFF	TGCGCCAGCAGCTTATACGGGACACCCGAAGCTTTCTTT
.	TRBV2	TRBJ2-7	.	CASSLYEQYF	TGTGCCAGCAGCCTCTACGAGCAGTACTTC
.	TRBV10-3	TRBJ1-2	.	CAIRNLGHLNYGYTF	TGTGCCATCAGGAATCTGGGACACCTTAACTATGGCTACACCTTC
.	TRBV5-5	TRBJ2-5	.	CASSLALGETQYF	TGTGCCAGCAGCTTGGCACTTGGAGAGACCCAGTACTTC
.	TRBV30	TRBJ2-5	.	CAWSRGGETQYF	TGTGCCTGGAGTAGGGGGGGAGAGACCCAGTACTTC
TRBD1	TRBV7-6	TRBJ1-2	.	CASSRGTGGLYGYTF	TGTGCCAGCAGCCGAGGGACAGGGGGCTTGTATGGCTACACCTTC
TRBD1	TRBV7-9	TRBJ1-5	.	CASSWNDRENNQPQHF	TGTGCCAGCAGCTGGAATGACAGGGAGAACAATCAGCCCCAGCATTTT
.	TRBV5-8	TRBJ2-6	few	CASSSRSPFSGANVLTF	TGTGCCAGCAGTTCCAGATCACCCTTCTCTGGGGCCAACGTCCTGACTTTC
TRBD2	TRBV7-3	TRBJ2-1	.	CASSLGLVNEQFF	TGTGCCAGCAGCCTCGGACTAGTCAATGAGCAGTTCTTC
TRBD1	TRBV6-1	TRBJ2-6	.	CASSGTGSDGVLTF	TGTGCCAGCAGCGGGACAGGGTCTGATGGCGTCCTGACTTTC
.	TRBV10-3	TRBJ1-2	few	CAISGSQGRGYTF	TGTGCCATCAGTGGGAGTCAGGGGAGAGGCTACACCTTC
TRBD1	TRBV30	TRBJ1-2	.	CAWRGDRNYTF	TGTGCCTGGAGGGGGGACAGGAACTACACCTTC
.	TRBV7-9	TRBJ1-2	.	CASTPPGRTNYGYTF	TGTGCCAGCACCCCTCCGGGACGGACAAATTATGGCTACACCTTC
.	TRBV10-3	TRBJ1-2	.	CASRDIANYGYTF	TGTGCCTCACGGGACATAGCTAACTATGGCTACACCTTC
.	TRBV11-2	TRBJ1-1	once	CASSRAGHEAFF	TGTGCCAGCAGCCGGGCGGGGCACGAAGCTTTCTTT
.	TRBV5-6	TRBJ1-2	.	CASSPMGRGNYGYTF	TGTGCCAGCAGCCCTATGGGCAGGGGTAACTATGGCTACACCTTC
.	TRBV5-1	TRBJ2-5	.	CASSPPGQETQYF	TGCGCCAGCAGCCCGCCCGGCCAAGAGACCCAGTACTTC
.	TRBV9	TRBJ2-5	few	CASSPRFTSRETQYF	TGTGCCAGCAGCCCCCGATTTACTAGTCGAGAGACCCAGTACTTC